Given below is one TCR beta chain in context. CDR1 and CDR2 (germline): ENHRY, SYGVKD. The CDR3 runs to 16 residues. V was pared by 2 bases and J by 8 bases, with 18 bases between. This entry is derived from a study of blood T cells in healthy people across ages. With a J-beta primer mix and a sample-barcoded 5' primer, a second PCR ran about 7 to 11 cycles. Via MiXCR, TCRdb re-called the 5' RACE reads, giving one row per CDR3 protein. The table has hundreds of thousands of distinct CDR3 sequences, 58% seen once. This TCR was recovered from a man aged 55 to 70 in good health. Sequenced sample: blood. The rearrangement joins TRBV10-3 to TRBJ1-4; no reliable D call. The CDR3 DNA sequence: TGTGCCATCAGTGAGCCGGAAGTCGGGTCCCGCGAAAAACTGTTTTTT. Its protein is CAISEPEVGSREKLFF.